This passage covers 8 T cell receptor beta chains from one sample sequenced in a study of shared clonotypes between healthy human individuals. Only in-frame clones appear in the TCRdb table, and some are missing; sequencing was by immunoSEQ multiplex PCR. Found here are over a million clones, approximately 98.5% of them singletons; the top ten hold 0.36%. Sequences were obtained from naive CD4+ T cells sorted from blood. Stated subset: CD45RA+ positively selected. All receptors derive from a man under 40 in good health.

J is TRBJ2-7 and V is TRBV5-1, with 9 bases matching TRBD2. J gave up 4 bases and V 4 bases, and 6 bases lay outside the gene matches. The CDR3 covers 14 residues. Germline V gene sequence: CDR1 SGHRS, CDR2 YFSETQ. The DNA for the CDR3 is TGCGCCAGCAGCGCGGGACTAGCCGAGTACGAGCAGTACTTC. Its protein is CASSAGLAEYEQYF.

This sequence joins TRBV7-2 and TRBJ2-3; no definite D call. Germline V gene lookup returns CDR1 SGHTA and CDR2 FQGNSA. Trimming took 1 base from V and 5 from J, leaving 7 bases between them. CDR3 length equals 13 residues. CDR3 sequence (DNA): TGTGCCAGCAGCTTAGATGGGGTAGATACGCAGTATTTT. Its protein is CASSLDGVDTQYF. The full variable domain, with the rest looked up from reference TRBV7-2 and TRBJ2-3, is GAGVSQSPSNKVTEKGKDVELRCDPISGHTALYWYRQSLGQGLEFLIYFQGNSAPDKSGLPSDRFSAERTGGSVSTLTIQRTQQEDSAVYLCASSLDGVDTQYFGPGTRLTVL.

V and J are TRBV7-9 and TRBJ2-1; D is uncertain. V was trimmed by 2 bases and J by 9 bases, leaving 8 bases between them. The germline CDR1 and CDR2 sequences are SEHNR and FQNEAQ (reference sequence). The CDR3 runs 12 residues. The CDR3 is CASSLKGPEQFF. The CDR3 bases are TGTGCCAGCAGCTTAAAGGGTCCTGAGCAGTTCTTC.

As DNA, the CDR3 is TGTGCCAGCAGCTTGCCATCCGGGACTAGTCTCTACGAGCAGTACTTC. Amino acids: CASSLPSGTSLYEQYF. The chain couples TRBV7-2 to TRBJ2-7, with TRBD2 matching 8 bases. With 3 bases clipped from V and 3 bases from J, the junction kept 10 bases outside the gene matches. CDR3 length equals 16 residues. Germline assignment: CDR1 SGHTA and CDR2 FQGNSA.

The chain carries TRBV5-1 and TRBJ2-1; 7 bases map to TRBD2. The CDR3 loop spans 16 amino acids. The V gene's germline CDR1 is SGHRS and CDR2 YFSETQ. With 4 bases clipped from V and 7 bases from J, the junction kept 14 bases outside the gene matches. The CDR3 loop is CASSLMGGSKRNEQFF. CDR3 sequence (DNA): TGCGCCAGCAGCCTGATGGGCGGGAGTAAGAGAAATGAGCAGTTCTTC.

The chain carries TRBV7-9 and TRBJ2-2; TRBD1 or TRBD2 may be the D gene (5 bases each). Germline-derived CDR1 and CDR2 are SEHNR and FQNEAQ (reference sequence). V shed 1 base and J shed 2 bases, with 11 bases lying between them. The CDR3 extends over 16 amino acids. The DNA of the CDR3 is TGTGCCAGCAGCTTAGGGTCGGGGCTCAACACCGGGGAGCTGTTTTTT. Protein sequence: CASSLGSGLNTGELFF.

The CDR3 DNA reads TGCGCCAGCAGACCGAAGCCGGACACCGGGGAGCTGTTTTTT. This codes for CASRPKPDTGELFF. The gene calls are TRBV5-1 and TRBJ2-2; D gene unclear. Germline assignment: CDR1 SGHRS and CDR2 YFSETQ. V lost 5 bases and J 3 bases, leaving 11 bases between the germline ends. This CDR3 comprises 14 residues.

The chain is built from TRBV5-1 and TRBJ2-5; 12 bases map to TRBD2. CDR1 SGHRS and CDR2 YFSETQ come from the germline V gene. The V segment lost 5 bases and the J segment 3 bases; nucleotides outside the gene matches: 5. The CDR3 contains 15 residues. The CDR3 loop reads CASSNRTSGKETQYF. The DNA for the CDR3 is TGCGCCAGCAGTAACCGGACTAGCGGGAAAGAGACCCAGTACTTC.